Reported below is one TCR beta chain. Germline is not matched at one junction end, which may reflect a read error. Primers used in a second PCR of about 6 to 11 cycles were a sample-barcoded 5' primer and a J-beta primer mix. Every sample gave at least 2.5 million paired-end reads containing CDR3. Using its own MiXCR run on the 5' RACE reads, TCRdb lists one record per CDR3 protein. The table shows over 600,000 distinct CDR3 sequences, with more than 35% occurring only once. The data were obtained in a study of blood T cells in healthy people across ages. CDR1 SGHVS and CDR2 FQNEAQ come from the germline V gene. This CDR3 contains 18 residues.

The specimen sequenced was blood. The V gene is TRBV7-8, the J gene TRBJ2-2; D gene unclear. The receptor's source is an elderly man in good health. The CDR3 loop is CAGSSWGSRSYVTGELFF. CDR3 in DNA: TGTGCCGGCAGCTCTTGGGGTAGCAGGAGTTACGTGACCGGGGAGCTGTTTTTT.